Below, one T cell receptor beta chain is given with its context. The antigen remains unidentified. This sample was included in a study of cytomegalovirus exposure and HLA in healthy donors. The PCR made use of 60 Vbeta and 13 Jbeta primers. Sequenced by immunoSEQ multiplex PCR; TCRdb stores in-frame clones only, minus some. The sample lists 40,000 or so clones; about nine tenths were seen once. Whole-study findings and limits: An analysis was carried out at a later point. It showed that HLA-associated TCR beta chains were more clonally expanded than equally common non-associated chains. There were three CMV-associated chains whose specificity for CMV antigens was confirmed in vitro.

V was pared by 8 bases and J by 9 bases, with 11 bases of the junction left unmatched. This CDR3 spans 15 amino acids. Germline CDR1 and CDR2: MNHNS and SASEGT. This rearrangement joins TRBV6-1 to TRBJ1-6, with 9 positions matching TRBD1. Sequences were obtained from PBMCs. The receptor's source is a woman in her thirties or forties in good health and CMV-seropositive. The CDR3 spells CASLIDGTGSSPLHF. In DNA form, the CDR3 reads TGTGCCAGCCTTATCGACGGGACAGGGTCTTCACCCCTCCACTTT.